Described below is a single T cell receptor (beta chain) sequence and its context. Its antigen is as yet unknown. Positively selected for CCR7, the CD45RO-negative cells used as naive CD8 cells excluded terminally differentiated effector memory CD45RA+ cells. The sample comes from a study of shared clonotypes between healthy human individuals. Whole-study results and caveats: Sequencing depth was a factor that was expected to affect clonotype sharing among donors. In general, naive subsets displayed greater estimated richness than memory subsets did.

CDR3 length equals 16 residues. Germline values: CDR1 MDHEN, CDR2 SYDVKM. The ends lost 5 bases at V and 3 bases at J; junction bases unmatched: 6. Clones were sequenced by immunoSEQ multiplex PCR, and TCRdb holds only the in-frame ones, with some missing. The repertoire holds under 700,000 clones, with approximately 96% as singletons. The genes are TRBV28 and TRBJ2-7, with 14 bases that match TRBD2. Material for sequencing was naive CD8+ T cells sorted from blood. This clonotype was obtained from a young woman in good health. The CDR3 DNA reads as TGTGCCAGCAGTCCGGGGACTAGCGGGAGAGACTACGAGCAGTACTTC. Protein product: CASSPGTSGRDYEQYF.